This TCR beta chain was found in a study of vaccination effects on CD4 cells after COVID-19. Using immunoSEQ multiplex PCR, the repertoire was profiled, and TCRdb retains in-frame clones only, with some absent. The table includes tens of thousands of clones, roughly two thirds detected once. Viral peptide pools were used in the ViraFEST assay to expand antigen-specific CD4+ T cells, and sequencing came afterward. The culture ran for 10 days, and then CD4+ T cells were isolated. Testing of the vaccine recipients showed negative nucleocapsid antibodies and no prior SARS-CoV-2 infection. The CDR3 has 14 residues. Looked up from germline, CDR1 is SGHTA and CDR2 is FQGNSA. The ends were cut back, 5 bases at V and 2 bases at J, with 11 bases in the middle. To note about this clone: Its antigen is not identified.

Sequencing used CD4+ T cells from PBMCs cultured with SARS-CoV-2 spike peptides, obtained before COVID-19 vaccination. This TCR was recovered from a human donor who received a COVID-19 vaccine. V usage is TRBV7-2 and J usage is TRBJ2-3; tentative D call: TRBD1 (6 bases). The CDR3 sequence: CASSLGQHTDTQYF. In DNA form, the CDR3 reads TGTGCCAGCAGCCTAGGACAGCACACAGATACGCAGTATTTT.